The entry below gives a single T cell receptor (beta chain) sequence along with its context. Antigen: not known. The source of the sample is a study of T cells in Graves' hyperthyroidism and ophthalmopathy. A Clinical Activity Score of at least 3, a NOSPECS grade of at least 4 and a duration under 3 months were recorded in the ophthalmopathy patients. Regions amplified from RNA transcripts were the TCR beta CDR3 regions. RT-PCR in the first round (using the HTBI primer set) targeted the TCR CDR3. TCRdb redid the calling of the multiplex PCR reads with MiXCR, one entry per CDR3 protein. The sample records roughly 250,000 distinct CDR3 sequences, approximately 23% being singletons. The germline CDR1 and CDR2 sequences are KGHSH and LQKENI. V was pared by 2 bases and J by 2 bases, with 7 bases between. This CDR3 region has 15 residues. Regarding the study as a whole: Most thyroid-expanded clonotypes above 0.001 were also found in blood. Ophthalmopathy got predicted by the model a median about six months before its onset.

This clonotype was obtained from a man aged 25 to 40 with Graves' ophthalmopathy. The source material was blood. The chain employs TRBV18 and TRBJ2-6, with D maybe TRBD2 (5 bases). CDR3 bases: TGTGCCAGCTCACCAAAGGAGGCTGGGGCCAACGTCCTGACTTTC. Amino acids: CASSPKEAGANVLTF.